This T cell receptor beta chain was sequenced for a study of blood T cells in healthy people across ages. Whole-study findings and limits: Unsorted PBMCs blocked a conclusive comparison of naive and antigen-experienced cells.

PCR was performed a second time for about 7 to 11 cycles using a sample-barcoded 5' primer and a J-beta primer mix. TCRdb itself ran the 5' RACE reads through MiXCR, one entry per CDR3 protein. The sample holds roughly 1,700,000 distinct CDR3 sequences, approximately 28% seen once. The V and J ends lost 10 bases and 3 bases, in that order; junction bases with no gene match: 9. The CDR3 length is 14 residues. In germline, CDR1 is ENHRY, CDR2 SYGVKD. A word on this clonotype: What it binds is not known.

Sample: blood. This chain joins TRBV10-3 and TRBJ2-7, with 10 bases lining up with TRBD1. The sequence was collected from a woman in her thirties in good health. For the CDR3, the DNA is TGTGCCACCGAGACCGGGACAGGGGACTACGAGCAGTACTTC. Its protein is CATETGTGDYEQYF.